The clone carrying this T cell receptor (beta chain) came up a few times. What it recognizes is unknown. Oncomine TCR Beta short-read sequencing was applied to DNA from cultured CD4+ T cells. Researchers extracted genomic DNA from CD4+ T cells that had been cultured. Using its own MiXCR run on the PCR reads, TCRdb lists one record per CDR3 protein. The data show around 15,000 distinct CDR3 sequences, roughly 45% seen once. Germline V gene lookup returns CDR1 SGHVS and CDR2 FQNEAQ. The V end was cut by 5 bases, the J end by 1 base, with 14 bases between. The CDR3 extends over 15 amino acids. This sample is part of a study of vaccination and CD4 T cells after COVID-19. Turning to the study itself: Convalescent cases consisted of six males and four females, of whom two were Hispanic.

Treatment specified: roughly 10-day PBMC culture with coronavirus spike peptide pools or control peptides (ViraFEST assay). ViraFEST used peptide pools to expand antigen-specific T cells, then sequenced TCRs. The sequence was obtained from a human donor who had recovered from COVID-19. The source material was CD4+ T cells from blood, cultured in vitro, sampled after SARS-CoV-2 vaccination. The genes are TRBV7-8 and TRBJ1-1, with D maybe TRBD1 (5 bases). The CDR3 region is CASSPSGTTNTEAFF. Written as DNA, the CDR3 is TGTGCCAGCAGCCCAAGTGGGACGACGAACACTGAAGCTTTCTTT.